Sequencing of this TCR beta chain was carried out in a study of T cells in Graves' hyperthyroidism and ophthalmopathy. CDR3 size: 15 residues. The germline V gene encodes CDR1 MDHEN and CDR2 SYDVKM. V lost 5 bases and J 3 bases, leaving 17 bases between the germline ends. TCR beta CDR3 sequences were amplified from RNA transcripts. The study used the HTBI primer set for a first-round RT-PCR of the TCR CDR3. A single record per CDR3 protein comes from TCRdb applying MiXCR to the multiplex PCR reads. The table records fewer than 750,000 distinct CDR3 sequences, over 12% of them present only once. This clonotype was observed at least ten times. Disease lasting under 3 months, a NOSPECS grade of at least 4, and a Clinical Activity Score of at least 3 were features of the ophthalmopathy patients.

The sample was blood. This chain uses TRBV28 with TRBJ2-7; a weak D match, TRBD2 (6 bases). The source is a woman in her thirties or forties with Graves' ophthalmopathy. The CDR3 coding sequence is TGTGCCAGCAGTCCTACTAGCCGGGGCAACTACGAGCAGTACTTC. Protein: CASSPTSRGNYEQYF. Full variable domain (rest looked up from reference TRBV28 and TRBJ2-7): DVKVTQSSRYLVKRTGEKVFLECVQDMDHENMFWYRQDPGLGLRLIYFSYDVKMKEKGDIPEGYSVSREKKERFSLILESASTNQTSMYLCASSPTSRGNYEQYFGPGTRLTVT.